This T cell receptor (beta chain) was recorded in a study of cytomegalovirus exposure and HLA in healthy donors. Whole-study results and caveats: An apparent linkage of common viral pathogens to several of the most significant clusters emerged in a later analysis.

Primers: 60 Vbeta forward and 13 Jbeta reverse. The method was immunoSEQ multiplex PCR; TCRdb's version includes in-frame clones alone and lacks a portion of them. Of over 95,000 clones listed, 77% were seen once; the top ten hold 11%. In the case of this clone: Its specificity is not known.

Germline CDR1 and CDR2: KGHSH and LQKENI. This CDR3 is built from 15 residues. Trimming left V 0 bases short and J 3 bases short, with 6 bases between. The chain links TRBV18 to TRBJ1-6; D is uncertain. The sequencing input was PBMCs. The sequence derives from a man aged 35 to 55 in good health and CMV-seropositive. CDR3 in DNA: TGTGCCAGCTCACCACCGCGAAACTATAATTCACCCCTCCACTTT. Its translation: CASSPPRNYNSPLHF.